Given below is one T cell receptor (beta chain) in context. Antigen specificity is unknown. Some clones are missing from TCRdb's copy, which holds only in-frame ones; the method was immunoSEQ multiplex PCR. The sample includes around 100,000 clones, about 91% of them seen just once. CDR1 is LGHNA, CDR2 YNFKEQ, per germline. V trimming: 4 bases; J trimming: 3 bases; junction bases outside the gene matches: 13. This CDR3 is built from 18 residues. This sample was taken from a study of siplizumab effects on memory and regulatory T cells. Study outcomes and limitations: Naive T cells appeared more diverse than memory cells and seemed to be major alloresponse contributors. The alloreactive clones that mapped to unstimulated subsets made up only a minor fraction.

The chain recombines TRBV4-2 with TRBJ2-3, with TRBD2 matching 10 bases. The TCR was taken from a human donor in good health. The sample was CD4+ T cells sorted from blood. In nucleotides, the CDR3 is TGTGCCAGCAGCCCTTCGTTGAAGCGGGGGGGCAAAACAGATACGCAGTATTTT. It specifies CASSPSLKRGGKTDTQYF.